What follows describes a single T cell receptor (beta chain). The source of the sample is a study of B cell selection in AIRE deficiency. The repertoire was sequenced with immunoSEQ multiplex PCR; TCRdb's copy has only in-frame clones and lacks some. This table holds roughly 18,000 clones, 90% to 95% found once. The germline V gene has CDR1 MDHEN and CDR2 SYDVKM. The V gene end was trimmed by 7 bases and the J gene end by 8 bases; junction bases not matched to a gene: 19. The CDR3 has 16 amino acids. Sorted regulatory T cells were CD4-positive, CD25-high and CD127-low or negative. J is TRBJ1-2 and V is TRBV28, with 7 bases fitting TRBD1. The receptor comes from a human donor in good health. Sequencing was performed on CD4+CD25+ Tregs sorted from PBMCs. For the CDR3, the DNA is TGTGCCAGCACCAATTCCGTCGACTCAGCAGGGGGAGGCTACACCTTC. It encodes CASTNSVDSAGGGYTF.